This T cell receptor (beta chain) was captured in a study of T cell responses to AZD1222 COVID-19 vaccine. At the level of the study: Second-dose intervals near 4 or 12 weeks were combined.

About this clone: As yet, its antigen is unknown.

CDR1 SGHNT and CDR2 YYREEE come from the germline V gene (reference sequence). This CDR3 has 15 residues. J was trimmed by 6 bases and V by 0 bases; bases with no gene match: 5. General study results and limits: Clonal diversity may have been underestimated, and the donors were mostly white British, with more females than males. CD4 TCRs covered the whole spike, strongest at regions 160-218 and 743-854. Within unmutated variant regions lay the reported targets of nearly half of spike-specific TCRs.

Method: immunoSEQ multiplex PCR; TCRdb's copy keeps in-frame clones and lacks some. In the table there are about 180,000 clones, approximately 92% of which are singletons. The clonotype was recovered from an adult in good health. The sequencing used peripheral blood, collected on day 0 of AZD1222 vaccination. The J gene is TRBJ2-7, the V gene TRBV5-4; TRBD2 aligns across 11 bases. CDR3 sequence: CASSLAVAGGREQYF. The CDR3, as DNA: TGTGCCAGCAGCTTGGCCGTAGCGGGAGGGCGCGAGCAGTACTTC.